This T cell receptor (beta chain) was sequenced during a study of T cell changes during pregnancy in multiple sclerosis. The CDR3 is 17 residues long. Germline CDR1 reads SGDLS; CDR2 reads YYNGEE. V trimming: 0 bases; J trimming: 1 base; junction bases outside the gene matches: 3. The protocol was immunoSEQ multiplex PCR, while the TCRdb copy is restricted to in-frame clones and leaves out a portion. Of roughly 38,000 clones in the sample, about 90% are singletons; the top ten hold 0.5% to 0.85%. The sequence derives from a female donor in good health, enrolled as a control in a pregnancy study. This chain joins TRBV9 and TRBJ2-5; 13 nucleotides line up with TRBD2. The sequencing used CD4+ T cells from peripheral blood mononuclear cells, collected in the second trimester of pregnancy. The CDR3 reads CASSVGGLAGVQETQYF. DNA for the CDR3: TGTGCCAGCAGCGTAGGAGGACTAGCGGGGGTCCAAGAGACCCAGTACTTC.